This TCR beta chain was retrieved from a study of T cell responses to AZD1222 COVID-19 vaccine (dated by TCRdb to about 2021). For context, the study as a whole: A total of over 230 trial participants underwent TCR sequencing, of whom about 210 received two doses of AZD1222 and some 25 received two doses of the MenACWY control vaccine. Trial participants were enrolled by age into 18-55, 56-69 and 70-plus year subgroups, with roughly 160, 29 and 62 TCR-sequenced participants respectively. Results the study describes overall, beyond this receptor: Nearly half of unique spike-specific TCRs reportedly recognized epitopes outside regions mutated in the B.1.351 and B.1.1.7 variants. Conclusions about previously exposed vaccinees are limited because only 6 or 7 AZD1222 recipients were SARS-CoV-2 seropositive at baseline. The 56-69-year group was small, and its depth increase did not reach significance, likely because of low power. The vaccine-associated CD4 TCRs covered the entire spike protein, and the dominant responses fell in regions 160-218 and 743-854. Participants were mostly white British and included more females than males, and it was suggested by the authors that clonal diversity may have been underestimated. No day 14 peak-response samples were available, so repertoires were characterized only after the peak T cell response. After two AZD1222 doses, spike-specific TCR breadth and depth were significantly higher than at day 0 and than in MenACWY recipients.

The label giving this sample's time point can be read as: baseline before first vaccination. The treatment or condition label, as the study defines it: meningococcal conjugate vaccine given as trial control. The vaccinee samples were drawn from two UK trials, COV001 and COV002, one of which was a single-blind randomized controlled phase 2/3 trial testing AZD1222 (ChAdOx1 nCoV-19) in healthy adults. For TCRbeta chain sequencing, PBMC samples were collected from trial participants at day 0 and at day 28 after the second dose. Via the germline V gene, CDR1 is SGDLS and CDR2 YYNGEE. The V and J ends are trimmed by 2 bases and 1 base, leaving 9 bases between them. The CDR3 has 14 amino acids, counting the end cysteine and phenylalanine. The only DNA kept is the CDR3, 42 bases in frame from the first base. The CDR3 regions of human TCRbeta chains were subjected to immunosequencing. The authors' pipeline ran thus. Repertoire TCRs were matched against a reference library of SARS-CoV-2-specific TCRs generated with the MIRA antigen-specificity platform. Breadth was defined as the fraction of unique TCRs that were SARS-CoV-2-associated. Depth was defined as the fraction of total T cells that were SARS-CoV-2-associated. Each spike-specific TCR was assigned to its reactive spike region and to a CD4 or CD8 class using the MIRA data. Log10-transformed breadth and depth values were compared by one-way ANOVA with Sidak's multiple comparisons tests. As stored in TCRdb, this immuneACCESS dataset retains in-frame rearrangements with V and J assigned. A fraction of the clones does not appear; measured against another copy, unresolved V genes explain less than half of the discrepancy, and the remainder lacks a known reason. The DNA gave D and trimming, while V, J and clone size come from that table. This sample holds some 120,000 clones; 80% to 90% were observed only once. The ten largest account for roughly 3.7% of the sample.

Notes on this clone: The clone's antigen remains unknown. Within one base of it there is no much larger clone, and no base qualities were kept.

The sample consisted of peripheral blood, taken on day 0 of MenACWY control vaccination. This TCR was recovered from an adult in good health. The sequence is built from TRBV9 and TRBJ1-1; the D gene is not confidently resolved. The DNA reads TGTGCCAGCAGCGTGAAACAGACGAACACTGAAGCTTTCTTT. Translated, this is CASSVKQTNTEAFF.